This T cell receptor (beta chain) was identified during a study of blood T cell repertoires in COVID-19. Study information: Samples representing acute and convalescent COVID-19 were sourced from the United States, Italy and Spain.

The germline V gene encodes CDR1 SGHDN and CDR2 FVKESK. The CDR3 loop spans 13 amino acids. Deletions cut 8 bases from V and 7 bases from J, with 17 bases between. Clones were read by immunoSEQ multiplex PCR, and TCRdb kept only the in-frame ones, dropping some. The table shows 65,000 to 100,000 clones, with around 80% occurring only once. The sequenced sample consisted of peripheral blood. This chain connects TRBV14 to TRBJ1-2; D may be TRBD1 (5 bases). The sequence was obtained from a human donor in a cohort sampled during active COVID-19. CDR3 sequence (DNA): TGTGCCAGCGCAGTGCGCGGGACGTTTGGCTACACCTTC. This sequence encodes CASAVRGTFGYTF.